These T cell receptor beta chains were read from a single sample in a study of cytomegalovirus exposure and HLA in healthy donors. TCRdb keeps only in-frame clones here, not all; method: immunoSEQ multiplex PCR. The repertoire holds about 120,000 clones, with 17% as singletons. Sample: PBMCs. The origin of the receptors is a female donor in good health and CMV-seropositive. CDR3s include the opening cysteine and the closing phenylalanine or tryptophan. The D gene is left open where the match is weak. The size of a clone is reported for some rows only, either as once, few or many, or as a class for expanded clones.

clone size	D gene	V gene	J gene	CDR3 protein	CDR3 DNA
few	TRBD2	TRBV5-1	TRBJ2-5	CASRRAAGTRGETQYF	TGCGCCAGCAGGAGGGCTGCCGGGACTAGAGGAGAGACCCAGTACTTC
few	TRBD1	TRBV5-1	TRBJ2-6	CASRQGAPGANVLTF	TGCGCCAGCAGACAGGGGGCGCCAGGGGCCAACGTCCTGACTTTC
few	NA	TRBV6-5	TRBJ2-2	CASSPRVTGELFF	TGTGCCAGCAGCCCGAGGGTCACCGGGGAGCTGTTTTTT
NA	TRBD1	TRBV4-2	TRBJ1-4	CASTRRQGATNEKLFF	TGTGCCAGCACCCGGCGACAGGGGGCAACTAATGAAAAACTGTTTTTT
few	TRBD1	TRBV5-1	TRBJ1-1	CASSPRTGESEAFF	TGCGCCAGCAGCCCCAGGACAGGTGAAAGCGAAGCTTTCTTT
NA	TRBD2	TRBV5-1	TRBJ2-2	CASSLSGGLNTGELFF	TGCGCCAGCAGCTTGAGCGGGGGGTTGAACACCGGGGAGCTGTTTTTT
few	TRBD1	TRBV5-1	TRBJ1-2	CASSQNPGQGNGYTF	TGCGCCAGCAGCCAAAACCCGGGACAGGGAAACGGCTACACCTTC
few	TRBD2	TRBV7-9	TRBJ2-1	CASSLPLAGVNEQFF	TGTGCCAGCAGCCTTCCCCTGGCGGGGGTGAATGAGCAGTTCTTC
NA	TRBD2	TRBV30	TRBJ2-3	CAWSVPAGGDTDTQYF	TGTGCCTGGAGTGTACCAGCGGGGGGGGACACAGATACGCAGTATTTT
few	NA	TRBV7-9	TRBJ2-5	CASSFYSQETQYF	TGTGCCAGCAGCTTCTATAGCCAAGAGACCCAGTACTTC
NA	TRBD1	TRBV28	TRBJ2-7	CASSPPGTGGAYEQYF	TGTGCCAGCAGCCCCCCAGGGACAGGGGGCGCGTACGAGCAGTACTTC
NA	NA	TRBV28	TRBJ1-1	CASSFVRVGSTEAFF	TGTGCCAGCAGTTTCGTCCGGGTGGGGAGCACTGAAGCTTTCTTT
few	TRBD2	TRBV4-2	TRBJ2-7	CASSQDSGTRRGTKYF	TGTGCCAGCAGCCAAGACTCCGGGACTAGACGGGGGACCAAGTACTTC
few	NA	TRBV13	TRBJ1-1	CASSYRVSTEAFF	TGTGCCAGCAGCTACAGGGTTTCCACTGAAGCTTTCTTT
NA	NA	TRBV19	TRBJ1-5	CASRRRGQVNQPQHF	TGTGCCAGTAGACGACGAGGACAAGTTAATCAGCCCCAGCATTTT
NA	NA	TRBV7-3	TRBJ2-2	CASSSTGYGELFF	TGTGCCAGCAGCTCTACAGGTTACGGGGAGCTGTTTTTT
NA	TRBD1	TRBV7-9	TRBJ2-5	CASSSDRAQETQYF	TGTGCCAGCAGCTCGGACAGGGCGCAAGAGACCCAGTACTTC
NA	NA	TRBV18	TRBJ1-2	CASSPVGAVDYGYTF	TGTGCCAGCTCACCAGTAGGTGCGGTGGACTATGGCTACACCTTC
NA	TRBD1	TRBV4-1	TRBJ1-2	CASSQTGANYGYTF	TGCGCCAGCAGCCAAACAGGGGCGAACTATGGCTACACCTTC
few	NA	TRBV5-4	TRBJ1-1	CASSLGQGMDTEAFF	TGTGCCAGCAGCTTGGGGCAGGGGATGGACACTGAAGCTTTCTTT
NA	NA	TRBV5-6	TRBJ2-2	CASSLERLSFGTGELFF	TGTGCCAGCAGCTTGGAAAGGCTTAGCTTCGGCACCGGGGAGCTGTTTTTT
NA	TRBD2	TRBV28	TRBJ2-7	CASSLLSSGRAGEQYF	TGTGCCAGCAGTTTATTGTCTAGCGGGAGGGCCGGAGAGCAGTACTTC
few	TRBD1	TRBV6-5	TRBJ2-7	CASSYSGTGPYEQYF	TGTGCCAGCAGTTACAGCGGGACAGGGCCCTACGAGCAGTACTTC
NA	NA	TRBV5-4	TRBJ1-3	CASSPTGSSGNTIYF	TGTGCCAGCAGCCCGACAGGTAGCTCTGGAAACACCATATATTTT
few	TRBD1	TRBV6-1	TRBJ1-5	CASSVTDRGRNQPQHF	TGTGCCAGCAGTGTAACTGACAGGGGACGCAATCAGCCCCAGCATTTT
NA	NA	TRBV19	TRBJ2-7	CAQGGRTAEQYF	TGTGCGCAGGGGGGCCGGACCGCCGAGCAGTACTTC
NA	NA	TRBV12-2	TRBJ2-1	CASRLLLTGQGYNEQFF	TGTGCAAGTCGCTTACTACTAACCGGACAGGGGTACAATGAGCAGTTCTTC
few	NA	TRBV2	TRBJ2-5	CASSATGVPQETQYF	TGTGCCAGCAGTGCGACGGGAGTTCCCCAAGAGACCCAGTACTTC
few	NA	TRBV5-1	TRBJ2-1	CASSLGGDFSYNEQFF	TGCGCCAGCAGCTTGGGGGGGGACTTCTCCTACAATGAGCAGTTCTTC
NA	NA	TRBV6-6	TRBJ1-2	CASSYGASYGYTF	TGTGCCAGCAGTTACGGGGCCAGCTATGGCTACACCTTC
NA	TRBD1	TRBV7-2	TRBJ1-2	CASSLTGGIYGYTF	TGTGCCAGCAGCTTAACAGGGGGTATCTATGGCTACACCTTC
medium-sized	NA	TRBV6-5	TRBJ2-7	CASSPGLLGEQYF	TGTGCCAGCAGTCCCGGACTCCTTGGAGAGCAGTACTTC
NA	NA	TRBV11-2	TRBJ1-4	CASSLDFLSNEKLFF	TGTGCCAGCAGCTTAGATTTTCTGTCTAATGAAAAACTGTTTTTT
NA	TRBD1	TRBV27	TRBJ1-3	CASNYRTGEIGNTIYF	TGTGCCAGCAATTATCGGACAGGGGAAATCGGAAACACCATATATTTT
few	TRBD2	TRBV6-5	TRBJ2-4	CASSYIAGGKNIQYF	TGTGCCAGCAGTTACATAGCGGGGGGAAAAAACATTCAGTACTTC
NA	TRBD1	TRBV7-9	TRBJ1-1	CASSLGQGQLDTEAFF	TGTGCCAGCAGCTTGGGACAGGGGCAATTGGACACTGAAGCTTTCTTT
NA	NA	TRBV7-2	TRBJ2-7	CASSLRRRLYEQYF	TGTGCCAGCAGCTTAAGAAGGAGGCTCTACGAGCAGTACTTC
NA	NA	TRBV11-2	TRBJ2-7	CASSLYAGGPEIYEQYF	TGTGCCAGCAGCTTATACGCCGGGGGACCAGAGATCTACGAGCAGTACTTC
few	NA	TRBV9	TRBJ1-1	CASSVGLGDTEAFF	TGTGCCAGCAGCGTGGGACTTGGGGACACTGAAGCTTTCTTT
NA	NA	TRBV19	TRBJ1-5	CASSIDWGGLGQPQHF	TGTGCCAGTAGTATAGATTGGGGGGGGCTTGGTCAGCCCCAGCATTTT
few	TRBD1	TRBV27	TRBJ2-1	CASGRGQAYNEQFF	TGTGCCAGCGGTCGGGGACAGGCGTACAATGAGCAGTTCTTC
few	NA	TRBV2	TRBJ1-4	CASSEEQEKLFF	TGTGCCAGCAGTGAGGAGCAGGAAAAACTGTTTTTT
NA	NA	TRBV7-2	TRBJ1-5	CASSQGNSNQPQHF	TGTGCCAGCAGCCAGGGGAATAGCAATCAGCCCCAGCATTTT
NA	NA	TRBV5-1	TRBJ1-4	CASSRESATNEKLFF	TGCGCCAGCAGCCGCGAGTCTGCAACTAATGAAAAACTGTTTTTT
NA	TRBD1	TRBV4-2	TRBJ2-5	CASSPGWPRGKETQYF	TGTGCCAGCAGCCCCGGATGGCCCAGGGGGAAAGAGACCCAGTACTTC